These 17 T cell receptor beta chains were sequenced from one sample in a study of cytomegalovirus exposure and HLA in healthy donors. Primers for the PCR totalled 60 Vbeta and 13 Jbeta. Using immunoSEQ multiplex PCR, the repertoire was profiled, and TCRdb retains in-frame clones only, with some absent. The table shows about 190,000 clones, with 81% occurring only once. Sequencing input: PBMCs. The receptors originated from a man aged 45-65 years in good health and CMV-seronegative.

In regard to this clone: Because it lacks the conserved phenylalanine or tryptophan at the end, this CDR3 is likely a read error. The rearrangement joins TRBV10-3 to TRBJ1-6, with D unclear. Per germline, CDR1 ENHRY and CDR2 SYGVKD. The germline V and J ends were trimmed by 4 bases and 3 bases, with 10 bases remaining between them. The length of the CDR3 is 15 residues. CDR3 loop: CAISVAQRYNSPLHL. CDR3 coding DNA: TGTGCCATCAGTGTGGCGCAGCGCTATAATTCACCCCTCCACCTT.

This clone was detected once. The genes are TRBV7-3 and TRBJ1-1; 7 bases are shared with TRBD1. This CDR3 region has 14 residues. The germline CDR1 and CDR2 sequences are SGHTA and FQGTGA. The V and J ends lost 6 bases and 1 base, in that order; junction bases with no gene match: 5. CDR3 sequence reads: CASSQGDRNTEAFF. CDR3 nucleotide sequence: TGTGCCAGCAGTCAAGGGGACAGGAACACTGAAGCTTTCTTT. The variable domain in full, with the rest retrieved from reference TRBV7-3 and TRBJ1-1, is GAGVSQTPSNKVTEKGKYVELRCDPISGHTALYWYRQSLGQGPEFLIYFQGTGAADDSGLPNDRFFAVRPEGSVSTLKIQRTERGDSAVYLCASSQGDRNTEAFFGQGTRLTVV.

The V gene is TRBV15, the J gene TRBJ1-4, with D perhaps matching TRBD1 (5 bases). Trimming took off 11 bases at V and 7 bases at J, with 20 bases between the two ends. This CDR3 has 14 residues. Germline V gene lookup returns CDR1 LNHNV and CDR2 YYDKDF (reference sequence). CDR3 loop: CAAGTRGLGEKLFF. Here the CDR3 DNA reads TGTGCCGCGGGAACGAGGGGCCTGGGTGAAAAACTGTTTTTT.

This clone was seen a single time. At one end, the junction sequence differs from germline, possibly due to a read error. In DNA form, the CDR3 reads TGTGCCAGCAATGAACGGACAGGGAAGCAGACCCAGTACTTC. Residues: CASNERTGKQTQYF. The rearrangement links TRBV2 to TRBJ2-5, with 8 bases aligning to TRBD1. Germline V CDR1 and CDR2: SNHLY, FYNNEI. The CDR3 is 14 residues long. The full variable domain, its missing parts supplied by reference TRBV2 and TRBJ2-5, is EPEVTQTPSHQVTQMGQEVILRCVPISNHLYFYWYRQILGQKVEFLVSFYNNEISEKSEIFDDQFSVERPDGSNFTLKIRSTKLEDSAMYFCASNERTGKQTQYFGPGTRLLVL.

CDR3 amino acids: CASSSTGNTGELFF. Written as DNA, the CDR3 is TGTGCCAGCAGCTCGACAGGGAACACCGGGGAGCTGTTTTTT. The chain recombines TRBV5-4 with TRBJ2-2; tentatively, D is TRBD1 (6 bases). Looked up from germline, CDR1 is SGHNT and CDR2 is YYREEE (reference sequence). The CDR3 extends over 14 amino acids. V was clipped by 3 bases and J by 1 base, with 7 bases between them.

The chain has TRBV13 and TRBJ1-4, with 10 bases fitting TRBD1. V gave up 2 bases and J gave up 10 bases; unmatched junction bases: 4. This CDR3 is 14 amino acids long. Germline V gives CDR1 PRHDT, CDR2 FYEKMQ (reference sequence). The CDR3 nucleotides read TGTGCCAGCAGCTTACGGGACAGGGGTGGAAAACTGTTTTTT. Protein: CASSLRDRGGKLFF.

V is TRBV5-1 and J is TRBJ2-1; TRBD2 is a possible D gene (5 bases). In germline, CDR1 is SGHRS, CDR2 YFSETQ. Trimming left V 2 bases short and J 5 bases short, with 11 bases between. The CDR3 is 14 residues long. The CDR3 coding sequence is TGCGCCAGCAGCTTCCTTGCCGGGAACAATGAGCAGTTCTTC. The encoded protein is CASSFLAGNNEQFF.

The V call is TRBV14, the J call TRBJ2-1, with 8 positions matching TRBD2. Unmatched junction bases numbered 9, after V lost 1 base and J lost 1 base. Germline V gives CDR1 SGHDN, CDR2 FVKESK. The CDR3 sequence is 18 residues long. CDR3 residues: CASSQGSWAGGSYNEQFF. CDR3 DNA: TGTGCCAGCAGCCAAGGGTCGTGGGCGGGGGGTTCCTACAATGAGCAGTTCTTC.

V gene TRBV29-1 combines with J gene TRBJ1-3; TRBD1 aligns across 9 bases. The CDR3 consists of 14 residues. Looked up from germline, CDR1 is SQVTM and CDR2 is ANQGSEA. V lost 4 bases, J lost 1 base, and 2 bases stayed unmatched. Written as DNA, the CDR3 is TGCAGCGTTGGACAGGGGGAGTCTGGAAACACCATATATTTT. Its translation: CSVGQGESGNTIYF.

The chain has TRBV5-4 and TRBJ1-2; possibly TRBD1 for D (6 bases). The CDR3 is 11 residues long. CDR1 and CDR2 (germline): SGHNT, YYREEE (reference sequence). Trimming removed 4 bases at V and 8 bases at J, with 9 bases between. This CDR3 reads CASSLDRGYTF. CDR3 sequence (DNA): TGTGCCAGCAGCCTGGACAGAGGCTACACCTTC.

The chain combines TRBV10-3 with TRBJ1-3; a weak D match, TRBD1 (5 bases). This CDR3 contains 14 residues. V was trimmed by 10 bases and J by 0 bases, leaving 13 bases between them. Germline CDR1 and CDR2: ENHRY and SYGVKD. The CDR3 here is CATGQPNSGNTIYF. As DNA, the CDR3 is TGTGCCACTGGACAACCTAACTCTGGAAACACCATATATTTT.

For this clone: Other DNA sequences of this sample code for an identical CDR3. This sequence joins TRBV18 and TRBJ2-3; 10 bases map to TRBD2. Germline loops: CDR1 KGHSH, CDR2 LQKENI. The ends lost 9 bases at V and 0 bases at J; junction bases unmatched: 0. This CDR3 spans 13 amino acids. CDR3 region: CASSGGSTDTQYF. CDR3 bases: TGTGCCAGTAGCGGGGGGAGCACAGATACGCAGTATTTT.

The chain employs TRBV4-3 and TRBJ2-7, with D maybe TRBD2 (6 bases). Per germline, CDR1 LGHNA and CDR2 YSLEER. This CDR3 contains 14 residues. V was shortened by 3 bases and J by 7 bases, with 16 bases between the two germline ends. DNA for the CDR3: TGCGCCAGCAGCCACCCGACTAGGAGCGAAGAGCAGTACTTC. Amino acid sequence: CASSHPTRSEEQYF.

A single count supports this clone. The genes are TRBV6-5 and TRBJ1-1, with 9 bases lining up with TRBD1. From germline, CDR1 is MNHEY and CDR2 SVGAGI. The CDR3 has 14 residues. The J segment lost 5 bases and the V segment lost 4 bases, leaving 5 bases of the junction unmatched. The CDR3 loop is CASSSGQGRTEAFF. CDR3 nucleotide sequence: TGTGCCAGCAGTTCAGGACAGGGGAGAACTGAAGCTTTCTTT.

This chain connects TRBV7-6 to TRBJ2-3; D is possibly TRBD2 (6 bases). V lost 4 bases to trimming and J lost 7 bases, with 21 bases between them. The CDR3 is made up of 16 amino acids. CDR1 is SGHVS, CDR2 FNYEAQ, per germline. The CDR3 region is CASSSTGGSTTNTQYF. The CDR3, as DNA: TGTGCCAGCAGCTCCACCGGGGGAAGCACAACCAATACGCAGTATTTT.

The genes are TRBV11-1 and TRBJ1-1, with unresolved D. This CDR3 comprises 13 residues. Germline CDR1 is SGHAT and CDR2 is FQDESV (reference sequence). Trimming cost V 5 bases and J 4 bases, with 11 bases left between them. The CDR3 sequence: CASSRAVRTEAFF. The CDR3 DNA is TGTGCCAGCAGCCGTGCAGTCCGCACTGAAGCTTTCTTT.

This chain uses TRBV5-1 with TRBJ2-5; D gene unclear. The V end was cut by 0 bases, the J end by 3 bases, with 12 bases between. The CDR3 has 15 amino acids. Germline loops: CDR1 SGHRS, CDR2 YFSETQ. CDR3 region: CASSLEQSSEETQYF. For the CDR3, the DNA is TGCGCCAGCAGCTTGGAACAGTCCTCTGAAGAGACCCAGTACTTC.